Shown below are 9 T cell receptor beta chains from a single sample sequenced in a study of cytomegalovirus exposure and HLA in healthy donors. PCR used 60 Vbeta primers and 13 Jbeta primers. Here immunoSEQ multiplex PCR was the method, and the copy in TCRdb shows in-frame clones only, minus some. The sample yields about 130,000 clones, roughly 69% seen once. The specimen sequenced was PBMCs. Receptor source: a human donor in good health.

The chain carries TRBV14 and TRBJ1-4; TRBD1 is a possible D gene (5 bases). The CDR3 length is 13 residues. From germline, CDR1 is SGHDN and CDR2 FVKESK. The germline V and J ends were trimmed by 4 bases and 8 bases, with 11 bases remaining between them. The chain's CDR3 is CASSLQGVEKLFF. Here the CDR3 DNA reads TGTGCCAGCAGCCTCCAGGGTGTCGAAAAACTGTTTTTT.

The chain carries TRBV6-5 and TRBJ2-7; TRBD1 matches 7 bases. Trimming took 6 bases from V and 7 from J; bases not matched to a gene: 15. Germline CDR1 reads MNHEY; CDR2 reads SVGAGI. The CDR3 is made up of 15 amino acids. CDR3 amino acids: CASSPQGDPRNEQYF. CDR3 bases: TGTGCCAGCAGCCCGCAGGGGGACCCCAGAAATGAGCAGTACTTC.

The chain employs TRBV7-8 and TRBJ1-1; 8 bases are shared with TRBD1. The CDR3 length is 15 residues. The V gene's germline CDR1 is SGHVS and CDR2 FQNEAQ. With 1 base clipped from V and 5 bases from J, the junction kept 6 bases outside the gene matches. DNA for the CDR3: TGTGCCAGCAGCTTAGGAGCAGGGGGCGAAACTGAAGCTTTCTTT. The encoded protein is CASSLGAGGETEAFF.

V gene TRBV6-1 combines with J gene TRBJ2-5, with a tentative D call TRBD1 (6 bases). Germline CDR1 and CDR2: MNHNS and SASEGT. V lost 11 bases to trimming and J lost 4 bases, with 17 bases between them. The CDR3 runs 13 residues. The DNA for the CDR3 is TGTGCCTTAAGGGGGACGTCAGGAGAGACCCAGTACTTC. Amino acid sequence: CALRGTSGETQYF.

The chain couples TRBV2 to TRBJ2-2; D is unresolved. V lost 7 bases and J lost 8, with 20 bases in between. Germline loops: CDR1 SNHLY, CDR2 FYNNEI. The CDR3 is 15 residues long. CDR3 nucleotides: TGTGCCAGCACCGAATGGGCAGGATTAACAGGGGAGCTGTTTTTT. Its translation: CASTEWAGLTGELFF.

Remarks on this clone: Germline is not matched at one junction end, which may reflect a read error. The chain has TRBV5-8 and TRBJ1-1, with 7 bases that match TRBD1. The CDR3 runs to 15 residues. Per germline, CDR1 SGHTS and CDR2 YDEGEE. In DNA form, the CDR3 reads TGTGCCAGCAGCCTGAGGGGGACAGTGAACACTGAAGCTTCCTTT. Protein: CASSLRGTVNTEASF. The full variable domain, rest sourced from reference TRBV5-8 and TRBJ1-1, is EAGVTQSPTHLIKTRGQQATLRCSPISGHTSVYWYQQALGLGLQFLLWYDEGEERNRGNFPPRFSGRQFPNYSSELNVNALELEDSALYLCASSLRGTVNTEASFGQGTRLTVV.

This clone appeared a few times. V usage is TRBV9 and J usage is TRBJ2-7; D possibly corresponds to TRBD2 (5 bases). This CDR3 spans 14 amino acids. Germline V gene lookup returns CDR1 SGDLS and CDR2 YYNGEE. Trimming took off 0 bases at V and 3 bases at J, with 10 bases between the two ends. CDR3 sequence reads: CASSVGSRGYEQYF. CDR3 nucleotides: TGTGCCAGCAGCGTAGGCTCCCGGGGCTACGAGCAGTACTTC. Using reference TRBV9 and TRBJ2-7 for the parts outside the CDR3, the full variable domain is DSGVTQTPKHLITATGQRVTLRCSPRSGDLSVYWYQQSLDQGLQFLIQYYNGEERAKGNILERFSAQQFPDLHSELNLSSLELGDSALYFCASSVGSRGYEQYFGPGTRLTVT.

The chain employs TRBV29-1 and TRBJ1-1; D perhaps matches TRBD1 (6 bases). Germline values: CDR1 SQVTM, CDR2 ANQGSEA. This CDR3 has 13 amino acids. V lost 7 bases and J 1 base, leaving 13 bases between the germline ends. CDR3 sequence (DNA): TGCAGCGCAAAGACAGGTCCGAACACTGAAGCTTTCTTT. This codes for CSAKTGPNTEAFF.

This clone is a singleton in its sample. The chain couples TRBV9 to TRBJ2-3, with TRBD2 matching 15 bases. Germline V gene lookup returns CDR1 SGDLS and CDR2 YYNGEE. J lost 0 bases, V lost 3 bases, and 8 bases had no gene match. The CDR3 is 19 residues long. CDR3 DNA sequence: TGTGCCAGCAGCGGGACTAGCGGGGGGGCCGACAGGAGCACAGATACGCAGTATTTT. Its translation: CASSGTSGGADRSTDTQYF.